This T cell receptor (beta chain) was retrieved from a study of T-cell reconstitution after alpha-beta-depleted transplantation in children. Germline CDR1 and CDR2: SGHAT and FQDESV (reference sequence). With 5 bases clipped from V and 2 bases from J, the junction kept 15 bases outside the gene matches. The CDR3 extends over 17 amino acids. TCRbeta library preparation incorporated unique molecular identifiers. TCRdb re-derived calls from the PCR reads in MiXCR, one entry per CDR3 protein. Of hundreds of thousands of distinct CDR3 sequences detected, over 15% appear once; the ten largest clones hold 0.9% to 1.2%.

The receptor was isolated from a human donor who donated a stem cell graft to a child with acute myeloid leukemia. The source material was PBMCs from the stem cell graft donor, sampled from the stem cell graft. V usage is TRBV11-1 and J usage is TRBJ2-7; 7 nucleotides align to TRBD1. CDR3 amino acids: CASSMDNRGSEAYEQYF. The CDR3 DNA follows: TGTGCCAGCAGCATGGACAACAGGGGCTCGGAGGCCTACGAGCAGTACTTC.